The present T cell receptor (beta chain) was sequenced within a study of blood T cell repertoires in COVID-19 (dated by TCRdb to about 2020). Background on the whole study: Samples from collaborators originated in the United States, Italy and Spain and spanned both the acute and convalescent phases of COVID-19. The material from the prospective study consisted of cDNA or gDNA derived from T cells, B-cell-depleted T cells, or PBMCs. Deeply sampled blood TCRbeta repertoires from subjects exposed to, actively infected with, or recovered from COVID-19 were included in the dataset. The repertoires were released in a freely available public database meant as a resource for research on the immune response to SARS-CoV-2. Samples were obtained from the ongoing ImmuneRACE study (first 160 participants) and from roughly 1,300 subjects provided by 6 global collaborators. The sample metadata nearly always contained a de-identified subject ID, COVID-19 status, age in years and sex. HLA class I and class II types, where available, came from metadata supplied by the sample provider rather than from assay-based typing. What the study reported, not specific to this receptor: The amount of clinical and demographic metadata varied by source and participant and was provided uncurated.

V was cut back by 5 bases and J by 0 bases, leaving a gap of 10 bases between them. As encoded in the germline V gene (reference sequence), CDR1 is LNHDA while CDR2 is SQIVND. The CDR3, from cysteine to phenylalanine, totals 14 residues. The kept DNA is CDR3 alone, 42 bases in frame from the first base. Participants in the prospective study were enrolled through a virtual design, were aged 18 to 89 years, and lived in about two dozen United States geographic areas. Cohort assignment in the prospective study relied on participant-reported clinical history from a screening survey and a study questionnaire. In the prospective study, mobile phlebotomists collected whole blood, serum and a nasopharyngeal or oropharyngeal swab from each participant. Participants in the prospective study had the option to provide additional blood draws and questionnaires over an approximately 2-month period. Blood samples from the prospective study were shipped frozen or at room temperature prior to DNA extraction.

TCRbeta CDR3 regions were amplified from genomic DNA by means of the immunoSEQ Assay, a bias-controlled multiplex PCR. The original pipeline was this. The number of nucleated cells in each sample was estimated by amplification of reference gene primers within the assay. Sequence reads were collapsed and filtered to measure the absolute abundance of every unique TCRbeta CDR3 rearrangement. Productive Simpson clonality was computed per sample as the square root of Simpson's diversity index over productive rearrangements. As stored in TCRdb, this immuneACCESS dataset retains in-frame rearrangements with V and J assigned. A fraction of the clones does not appear; measured against another copy, unresolved V genes explain less than half of the discrepancy, and the remainder lacks a known reason. From that table come the V and J calls and clone size; the DNA was used to work out D and trimming. This sample has about 400,000 clones in its table, and around nine tenths of those were observed once. The ten top clones hold nearly 2% of the sample.

Of note for this clone: The antigen it recognizes is unknown. It has no much larger one-base neighbor in the sample; base qualities were not kept.

The material sequenced was PBMCs or T cells enriched from blood (not recorded which). The chain joins TRBV19 to TRBJ1-2, with TRBD1 tentatively as D gene (5 bases match). This TCR was recovered from a woman aged 18-29 years with acute COVID-19. The sequence in DNA is TGTGCCAGTAGTTCGGCGGGGGCTAACTATGGCTACACCTTC. Its translation reads: CASSSAGANYGYTF. This CDR3, with the reference TRBV19 and TRBJ1-2 proteins standing in past its ends, gives the full variable domain DGGITQSPKYLFRKEGQNVTLSCEQNLNHDAMYWYRQDPGQGLRLIYYSQIVNDFQKGDIAEGYSVSREKKESFPLTVTSAQKNPTAFYLCASSSAGANYGYTFGSGTRLTVV.